The 7 T cell receptor beta chains given below trace back to one sample, sequenced in a study of identical twins. One entry per CDR3 protein, called by TCRdb with MiXCR from the 5' RACE reads. The profile shows 750,000 to 950,000 distinct CDR3 sequences, 12% of them singletons. The sample was also linked to a second study, of yellow fever vaccine responses in identical twins.

The sequencing sample was made of PBMCs. These receptor sequences come from a woman aged 18-29 years in good health.

There are many counts of this clonotype. The rearrangement joins TRBV12-3 or TRBV12-4 to TRBJ1-2, with D unclear. The CDR3 has 13 amino acids. V dropped 6 bases and J dropped 1 base, with 9 bases sitting between them. The CDR3 loop reads CASRSKVNYGYTF. The CDR3 DNA reads as TGTGCCAGCAGGTCTAAGGTTAACTATGGCTACACCTTC.

The V gene is TRBV6-1, the J gene TRBJ1-1, with D unresolved. Germline CDR1 MNHNS, CDR2 SASEGT. This CDR3 spans 15 amino acids. V shed 2 bases and J shed 1 base, with 11 bases lying between them. The CDR3 here is CASSENWGANTEAFF. The CDR3 DNA reads TGTGCCAGCAGTGAAAATTGGGGAGCGAACACTGAAGCTTTCTTT.

This chain connects TRBV6-1 to TRBJ2-7, with a possible D match to TRBD1 (6 bases). This CDR3 region has 15 residues. V lost 6 bases and J 2 bases, leaving 17 bases between the germline ends. The germline V gene encodes CDR1 MNHNS and CDR2 SASEGT. The CDR3 protein is CASRSGHREPYEQYF. The CDR3, as DNA: TGTGCCAGCAGATCGGGACACAGGGAGCCCTACGAGCAGTACTTC.

The rearrangement links TRBV10-2 to TRBJ2-5, with 15 bases identical to TRBD2. Losses at the gene ends were 8 bases for V and 0 bases for J; bases not matched to a gene: 13. The V gene's germline CDR1 is WSHSY and CDR2 SAAADI. The CDR3 has 19 amino acids. The CDR3 DNA sequence: TGCGCCAGCTTGGACCCTGGGACTAGCGGGGGGCGATACCAAGAGACCCAGTACTTC. Protein product: CASLDPGTSGGRYQETQYF.

This clonotype has at least ten counts. V usage is TRBV12-3 or TRBV12-4 and J usage is TRBJ2-4; D may be TRBD1 (6 bases). V was pared by 3 bases and J by 8 bases, with 8 bases between. The CDR3 runs to 12 residues. The CDR3 region has the DNA TGTGCCAGCAGTTTTCACAGGGACATTCAGTACTTC. Its protein is CASSFHRDIQYF.

This clonotype has just a few counts. V gene TRBV25-1 combines with J gene TRBJ2-1, with 10 bases lining up with TRBD2. Germline V lookup: CDR1 MGHDK, CDR2 SYGVNS. After removal of 4 bases from V and 8 bases from J, the junction contained 8 bases not matched to a gene. This CDR3 has 15 residues. The chain's CDR3 is CASSAASGGPHEQFF. The CDR3 nucleotides read TGTGCCAGCAGTGCGGCTAGCGGGGGCCCTCATGAGCAGTTCTTC.

The genes are TRBV11-2 and TRBJ2-1, with TRBD2 identical over 11 bases. V shed 5 bases and J 3 bases; nucleotides not matched to a gene: 18. The germline V gene encodes CDR1 SGHAT and CDR2 FQNNGV. This CDR3 comprises 20 residues. The CDR3 DNA follows: TGTGCCAGCAGCGACCCCCTCTACACTAGCGGGGGACACCTCTACAATGAGCAGTTCTTC. It codes for CASSDPLYTSGGHLYNEQFF.